This T cell receptor (beta chain) originates from a study of regulatory T cells in long-lasting Graves disease. CDR3 size: 15 residues. CDR1 and CDR2 from the germline V gene are DFQATT and SNEGSKA (reference sequence). V lost 6 bases to trimming and J lost 1 base, with 15 bases between them. With iRepertoire HTBI primers and Arm-PCR of CDR3 regions, TCR beta libraries were built. MiXCR, run by TCRdb on the multiplex PCR reads, gives a single entry per CDR3 protein. The sample shows about 470,000 distinct CDR3 sequences, about 16% of them seen only once. The time point: newly diagnosed GD, antithyroid drugs for less than 3 months. Construction of the TCR library relied on RNA isolated from PBMCs. The collection involved drawing 8.5 to 9 milliliters of peripheral blood into EDTA tubes. This sample was also put to use in a study of T cells in Graves' hyperthyroidism and ophthalmopathy.

The sequenced sample was peripheral blood mononuclear cells (PBMCs), obtained at new diagnosis, from a patient treated with antithyroid drugs. J is TRBJ2-2 and V is TRBV20-1, with a possible D match to TRBD2 (6 bases). The source is a woman aged 25 to 39 with Graves disease. This CDR3 is CSARVFSGNTGELFF. CDR3 DNA sequence: TGCAGTGCGAGGGTGTTTAGCGGGAACACCGGGGAGCTGTTTTTT.